This entry describes one T cell receptor beta chain. Trimming removed 4 bases at V and 7 bases at J, with 10 bases between. The germline CDR1 and CDR2 sequences are DFQATT and SNEGSKA (reference sequence). The CDR3 length is 11 residues. This sample stems from a study of CD8 T cells in Susac syndrome. Reverse transcription of roughly 0.45 to 1 ug RNA was performed with random hexamers. TCRdb reanalysed the immunoSEQ multiplex PCR reads using MiXCR and keeps one entry per CDR3 protein. The sample holds 140,000 to 150,000 distinct CDR3 sequences, 90% to 97% seen once. This TCR was sampled from a human donor with Susac syndrome. The sequenced material came from CD4+ T cells from PBMCs. This chain uses TRBV20-1 with TRBJ1-2; D is undetermined. Here the CDR3 reads CSATWAPGYTF. CDR3 in DNA: TGCAGTGCTACCTGGGCCCCTGGCTACACCTTC.